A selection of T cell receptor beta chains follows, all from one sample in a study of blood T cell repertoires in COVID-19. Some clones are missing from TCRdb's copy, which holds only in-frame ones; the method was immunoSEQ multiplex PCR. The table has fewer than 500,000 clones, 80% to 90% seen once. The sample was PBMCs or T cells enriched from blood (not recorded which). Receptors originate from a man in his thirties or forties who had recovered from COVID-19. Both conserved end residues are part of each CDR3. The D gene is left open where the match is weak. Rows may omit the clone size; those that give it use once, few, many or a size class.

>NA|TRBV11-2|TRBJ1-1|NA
TGTGCCAGCAGCCCCCAGGGCGGCGCTTTCTTT
CASSPQGGAFF
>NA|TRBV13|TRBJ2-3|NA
TGTGCCAGCAGCGCCCGGGGTTGGGGTGGTGACCCAGATACGCAGTATTTT
CASSARGWGGDPDTQYF
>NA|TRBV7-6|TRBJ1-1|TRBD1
TGTGCCAGCGTATCATTAGCGACAGGGGTGAACACTGAAGCTTTCTTT
CASVSLATGVNTEAFF
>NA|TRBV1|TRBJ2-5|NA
TGCACCAGCAGTTCTTTGCGGCAAGAGACCCAGTACTTC
CTSSSLRQETQYF
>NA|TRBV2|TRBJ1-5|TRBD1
TGTGCCAGTAGGGACAGGGGAGTCGAGCAGCCCCAGCATTTT
CASRDRGVEQPQHF
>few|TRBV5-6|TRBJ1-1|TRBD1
TGTGCCAGCAGCGCTGACAGGGGGTACGACGCTTTCTTT
CASSADRGYDAFF
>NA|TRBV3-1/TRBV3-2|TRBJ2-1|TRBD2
TGTGCCAGCAGAGATCGGACGGGCGGGGGGGACCTCTACAATGAGCAGTTCTTC
CASRDRTGGGDLYNEQFF
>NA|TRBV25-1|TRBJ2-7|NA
TGTGCCAGCAGTGACAGCTACGAGCAGTACTTC
CASSDSYEQYF
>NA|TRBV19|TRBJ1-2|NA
TGTGCCAGTAGTATATATGGGGGGAGGGAGAGGGCCTCTAACTATGGCTACACCTTC
CASSIYGGRERASNYGYTF
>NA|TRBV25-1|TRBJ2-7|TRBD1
TGTGCCAGCAGTGAATATATCAGACAGGGGCATTCCTACGAGCAGTACTTC
CASSEYIRQGHSYEQYF
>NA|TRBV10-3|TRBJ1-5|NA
TGTGCCAGCCTTGCAGGTATTAATCAGCCCCAGCATTTT
CASLAGINQPQHF
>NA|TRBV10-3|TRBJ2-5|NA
TGTGCCATCGGGCGATTAGAGACCCAGTACTTC
CAIGRLETQYF
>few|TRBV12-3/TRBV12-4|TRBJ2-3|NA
TGTGCCAGCAGTTTACAGGGGCAGAGTACGCAGTATTTT
CASSLQGQSTQYF
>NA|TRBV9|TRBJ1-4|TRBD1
TGTGCCAGCAGCGCCCGACAGGGGCAATCTGAAAAACTGTTTTTT
CASSARQGQSEKLFF
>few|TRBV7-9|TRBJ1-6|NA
TGTGCCAGCAGCTTAGTACAGGGAGTAAATTCACCCCTCCACTTT
CASSLVQGVNSPLHF
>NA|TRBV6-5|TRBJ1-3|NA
TGTGCCAGCAGTTACTCGGGGGGCTCTGGAAACACCATATATTTT
CASSYSGGSGNTIYF
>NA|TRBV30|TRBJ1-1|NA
TGTGCCTGGAGTGTTGGACAGTCGAACACTGAAGCTTTCTTT
CAWSVGQSNTEAFF
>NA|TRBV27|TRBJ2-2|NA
TGTGCCAGCAGTTTTAGGGGAAAAAGGGAGCTGTTTTTT
CASSFRGKRELFF
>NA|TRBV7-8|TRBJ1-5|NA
TGTGCCAGCAGCTTAGGTGGCGGGGGGAGGCAGCCCCAGCATTTT
CASSLGGGGRQPQHF
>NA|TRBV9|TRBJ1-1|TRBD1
TGTGCCAGCAGCGTAGGACAGGGACGAGAAGGATACGCTTTCTTT
CASSVGQGREGYAFF
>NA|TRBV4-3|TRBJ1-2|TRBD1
TGCGCCAGCAGCCAAACCACCGGGACAGGGGGCTATGGCTACACCTTC
CASSQTTGTGGYGYTF
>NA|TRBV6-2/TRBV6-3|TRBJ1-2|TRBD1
TGTGCCAGCAGTCTTTCTGCAGACAGGGAGATTCAGTATGGCTACACCTTC
CASSLSADREIQYGYTF